This TCR beta chain was sequenced for a study of blood T cell repertoires in COVID-19. Study in general: The origin of the acute and convalescent COVID-19 samples was the United States, Italy and Spain. T cells, B-cell-depleted T cells, or PBMCs provided the cDNA or gDNA that served as material.

The CDR3 extends over 13 amino acids. Germline CDR1 reads MNHEY; CDR2 reads SMNVEV (reference sequence). The V and J ends lost 3 bases and 7 bases, in that order; junction bases with no gene match: 4. Authors' data handling: Amplifying reference gene primers gave estimates of nucleated cell counts. Here immunoSEQ multiplex PCR was the method, and the copy in TCRdb shows in-frame clones only, minus some. The V and J calls and the clone size are those of that table, but D and trimming were determined from the DNA. The sample yields about 240,000 clones, 82% seen once. The sequenced sample was peripheral blood. The chain has TRBV27 and TRBJ1-1; 8 nucleotides align to TRBD1. This sequence was found in a woman between 55 and 75 years old with active or convalescent COVID-19. The CDR3 nucleotides are TGTGCCAGCAGTTTTGGACAGGGAATTGAAGCTTTCTTT. Translating gives CASSFGQGIEAFF.